These T cell receptor beta chains were read from a single sample in a study. TCRdb reanalysed the 5' RACE reads using MiXCR and keeps one entry per CDR3 protein. The sample consists of roughly 42,000 distinct CDR3 sequences, 30% of them appearing once. Sequenced sample: tumor-infiltrating memory CD4+ T cells sorted from the breast tumor. The origin of the receptors is a female donor with breast cancer. The CDR3 runs from the conserved cysteine through the conserved F or W. The D gene is left open where the match is weak. The size field is filled for only some rows; it gives once, few, many or a size class.

d_call,clone_size,v_call,j_call,cdr3_aa,cdr3_nt
.,many,TRBV6-5,TRBJ2-7,CASSSGGLYEQYF,TGTGCCAGCAGTTCGGGTGGGCTATACGAGCAGTACTTC
.,.,TRBV4-2,TRBJ2-5,CASSQGPDQETQYF,TGTGCCAGCAGCCAAGGCCCAGACCAAGAGACCCAGTACTTC
.,few,TRBV10-3,TRBJ2-4,CAISSGQNLAKNIQYF,TGTGCCATCAGTTCTGGACAGAACCTAGCCAAAAACATTCAGTACTTC
TRBD1,.,TRBV20-1,TRBJ2-3,CSVPVGDSSPDTQYF,TGCAGTGTTCCGGTAGGGGACAGTTCCCCAGATACGCAGTATTTT
.,.,TRBV4-3,TRBJ2-2,CASSQDRGSGELFF,TGCGCCAGCAGCCAAGATAGGGGAAGCGGGGAGCTGTTTTTT
.,once,TRBV27,TRBJ2-7,CASGLSWGADYEQYF,TGTGCCAGCGGCCTCTCTTGGGGCGCTGACTACGAGCAGTACTTC
.,.,TRBV7-8,TRBJ2-7,CASSPLYEQYF,TGTGCCAGCAGCCCACTCTACGAGCAGTACTTC
.,.,TRBV12-3/TRBV12-4,TRBJ1-1,CASSLVLTFGGNTEAFF,TGTGCCAGCAGTTTAGTGCTCACTTTTGGGGGGAACACTGAAGCTTTCTTT
TRBD2,few,TRBV7-7,TRBJ2-5,CASSLGTSGIRETQYF,TGTGCCAGCAGCTTAGGGACTAGCGGGATCCGTGAGACCCAGTACTTC
.,.,TRBV7-9,TRBJ2-3,CASSFGDTQYF,TGTGCCAGCAGCTTTGGAGATACGCAGTATTTT
.,.,TRBV7-7,TRBJ2-5,CASSFGREETQYF,TGTGCTAGCAGCTTCGGACGGGAAGAGACCCAGTACTTC
.,.,TRBV2,TRBJ1-3,CASNRFSGNTIYF,TGTGCCAGCAACAGGTTCTCTGGAAACACCATATATTTT
.,once,TRBV29-1,TRBJ2-6,CSVETCGSGANVLTF,TGCAGCGTTGAAACGTGTGGCTCTGGGGCCAACGTCCTGACTTTC
.,few,TRBV3-1,TRBJ1-1,CASSGGGKAFF,TGTGCCAGCAGCGGAGGCGGCAAAGCTTTCTTT
.,.,TRBV2,TRBJ1-2,CASSDTDVYGYTF,TGTGCCAGCAGTGATACAGATGTCTATGGCTACACCTTC
TRBD1,many,TRBV4-1,TRBJ2-1,CASSQGQGRNEQFF,TGCGCCAGCAGCCAGGGACAGGGGAGGAATGAGCAGTTCTTC
.,.,TRBV27,TRBJ2-7,CASNPRREPYEQYF,TGTGCCAGCAACCCACGGCGGGAACCCTACGAGCAGTACTTC
.,few,TRBV20-1,TRBJ2-1,CSASDLRTGGDEQFF,TGCAGTGCCTCCGATCTCCGGACTGGAGGCGATGAGCAGTTCTTC
.,many,TRBV5-4,TRBJ2-1,CASSLASYNEQFF,TGTGCCAGCAGCTTGGCCTCCTACAATGAGCAGTTCTTC
.,few,TRBV4-1,TRBJ2-2,CASSHPGSNTGELFF,TGCGCCAGCAGCCACCCAGGGTCGAACACCGGGGAGCTGTTTTTT
TRBD2,many,TRBV7-9,TRBJ2-5,CASSLVAGEETQYF,TGTGCCAGCAGCTTAGTAGCGGGAGAAGAGACCCAGTACTTC
.,.,TRBV5-1,TRBJ2-5,CASSLAPRDLGQTQYF,TGCGCCAGCAGCTTGGCCCCGCGGGACCTTGGGCAGACCCAGTACTTC
.,.,TRBV19,TRBJ2-1,CASSIRGNEQFF,TGTGCCAGTAGTATAAGAGGCAATGAGCAGTTCTTC
.,few,TRBV20-1,TRBJ1-2,CSARVVRPVMSYTF,TGCAGTGCTAGAGTGGTGAGACCGGTAATGAGCTACACCTTC
.,few,TRBV6-5,TRBJ1-3,CASSGAYSGNTIYF,TGTGCCAGCAGCGGAGCCTACTCTGGAAACACCATATATTTT
.,few,TRBV29-1,TRBJ2-5,CSVEGRAGQTQYF,TGCAGCGTTGAGGGCCGGGCCGGGCAGACCCAGTACTTC
TRBD2,.,TRBV10-3,TRBJ2-7,CAISPKTSGSYEQYF,TGTGCCATCAGTCCCAAGACTAGCGGATCCTACGAGCAGTACTTC
TRBD2,few,TRBV12-3/TRBV12-4,TRBJ2-3,CAMTLSGTPTDTQYF,TGTGCCATGACCCTGAGCGGGACTCCCACAGATACGCAGTATTTT
.,few,TRBV9,TRBJ2-7,CASSTGTIPYEQYF,TGTGCCAGCAGCACGGGAACAATACCCTACGAGCAGTACTTC
.,few,TRBV11-2,TRBJ2-5,CASSLIPQETQYF,TGTGCCAGCAGCCTAATCCCCCAAGAGACCCAGTACTTC
.,once,TRBV7-2,TRBJ2-3,CASSSGPTDTQYF,TGTGCCAGCAGCTCGGGCCCCACAGATACGCAGTATTTT
.,few,TRBV12-3/TRBV12-4,TRBJ1-5,CASSLLTGNQPQHF,TGTGCCAGCAGTTTACTCACAGGGAATCAGCCCCAGCATTTT
TRBD2,.,TRBV20-1,TRBJ2-1,CSASWTSGGQFF,TGCAGTGCTTCCTGGACTAGCGGGGGGCAGTTCTTC
.,.,TRBV5-5,TRBJ2-2,CASSFSGERTGELFF,TGTGCCAGCAGCTTCTCAGGGGAAAGAACCGGGGAGCTGTTTTTT
.,once,TRBV7-9,TRBJ2-2,CASTLETNTGELFF,TGTGCCAGCACCCTGGAAACGAACACCGGGGAGCTGTTTTTT
TRBD1,.,TRBV10-3,TRBJ1-2,CAATRDRGGYGYTF,TGTGCCGCCACCCGAGACAGGGGTGGTTATGGCTACACCTTC
.,few,TRBV5-6,TRBJ2-1,CASRAGAVNEQFF,TGTGCCAGCAGGGCGGGTGCTGTGAATGAGCAGTTCTTC
.,.,TRBV29-1,TRBJ2-7,CSVEDSYEQYF,TGCAGCGTTGAAGATAGCTACGAGCAGTACTTC
.,.,TRBV7-7,TRBJ2-5,CASSPRLEGETQYF,TGTGCCAGCAGCCCAAGACTCGAGGGAGAGACCCAGTACTTC
.,.,TRBV27,TRBJ2-5,CASGPPETQYF,TGTGCCAGCGGACCCCCGGAGACCCAGTACTTC
TRBD1,many,TRBV9,TRBJ2-7,CASSPGTGAYEQYF,TGTGCCAGCAGCCCCGGGACAGGGGCCTACGAGCAGTACTTC
.,few,TRBV5-6,TRBJ1-2,CASSGAGRSYGYTF,TGTGCCAGCAGCGGGGCAGGGAGGAGCTATGGCTACACCTTC
TRBD2,few,TRBV7-6,TRBJ2-1,CASSPGTSRNEQFF,TGTGCCAGCAGCCCCGGGACTAGTAGGAATGAGCAGTTCTTC
.,.,TRBV4-1,TRBJ2-1,CASSLRQGIMNEQFF,TGCGCCAGCAGCCTTCGCCAGGGGATAATGAATGAGCAGTTCTTC
.,.,TRBV20-1,TRBJ1-5,CGASPGLYLQPQHF,TGCGGTGCTAGCCCAGGGCTATATCTACAGCCCCAGCATTTT
TRBD1,many,TRBV7-9,TRBJ2-7,CASRVDRDGEQYF,TGTGCCAGCAGGGTGGACAGGGATGGCGAGCAGTACTTC
.,many,TRBV5-1,TRBJ2-2,CASSLVAENTGELFF,TGCGCCAGCAGCTTGGTTGCCGAGAACACCGGGGAGCTGTTTTTT
TRBD2,.,TRBV29-1,TRBJ2-5,CSVRGLAGEKEETQYF,TGCAGCGTCCGAGGACTAGCGGGAGAGAAGGAAGAGACCCAGTACTTC
.,.,TRBV5-1,TRBJ2-1,CASSTGTRTRVHEQFF,TGCGCCAGCAGCACCGGGACTCGCACGAGGGTCCATGAGCAGTTCTTC
TRBD2,.,TRBV6-5,TRBJ2-1,CASATGGGASYNEQFF,TGTGCCAGCGCGACCGGGGGGGGGGCGTCCTACAATGAGCAGTTCTTC
.,few,TRBV6-2/TRBV6-3,TRBJ2-7,CASTFLSSRDEQYF,TGTGCCAGCACCTTCCTCTCTAGCCGGGACGAGCAGTACTTC
.,.,TRBV7-8,TRBJ2-5,CASSLLALREETQYF,TGTGCCAGCAGCTTACTGGCCCTGAGGGAGGAGACCCAGTACTTC
.,many,TRBV6-5,TRBJ2-1,CASSYLEGSYNEQFF,TGTGCCAGCAGTTACCTCGAAGGGTCCTACAATGAGCAGTTCTTC